Each of the 9 T cell receptor beta chains below was sequenced from the same sample in a study of OX40 agonist ivuxolimab in advanced cancers. The assay was immunoSEQ multiplex PCR, and TCRdb's table has in-frame clones only and misses some. There are about 80,000 clones in the sample; more than 90% occur only once, and roughly 4.9% lies in the top ten. The sample here was CD4+ or CD8+ T cells sorted from blood, taken in a trial of the OX40 agonist ivuxolimab. These receptors were obtained from an adult with an advanced solid tumor such as melanoma, head and neck, liver or kidney cancer.

This clone was seen only once. CDR3 nucleotide sequence: TGTGCCAGCAGCTTGAGTAGTTGGGGCACAGATACGCAGTATTTT. It is translated as CASSLSSWGTDTQYF. The chain joins TRBV5-6 to TRBJ2-3; no clear D gene. Trimming cost V 1 base and J 1 base, with 10 bases left between them. The CDR3 extends over 15 amino acids. Germline loops: CDR1 SGHDT, CDR2 YYEEEE.

The J gene is TRBJ1-1, the V gene TRBV6-6; D is uncertain. The CDR3 runs to 13 residues. CDR1 and CDR2 (germline): MNHNY, SVGAGI (reference sequence). Trimming pared 0 bases from V and 7 bases from J, leaving 9 bases between. CDR3 sequence: CASSYSGDNEAFF. As DNA, the CDR3 is TGTGCCAGCAGTTACTCTGGGGATAATGAAGCTTTCTTT.

The chain carries TRBV5-1 and TRBJ1-2, with TRBD1 identical over 7 bases. Germline V lookup: CDR1 SGHRS, CDR2 YFSETQ. This CDR3 contains 15 residues. V lost 4 bases and J lost 3; bases outside the gene matches: 9. CDR3: CASSPEGQPHYGYTF. CDR3 in DNA: TGCGCCAGCAGCCCGGAGGGACAGCCGCACTATGGCTACACCTTC.

This clone was recorded a few times. This rearrangement joins TRBV7-9 to TRBJ1-1, with D perhaps TRBD1 (6 bases). The CDR3 loop spans 17 amino acids. Looked up from germline, CDR1 is SEHNR and CDR2 is FQNEAQ (reference sequence). V was pared by 4 bases and J by 1 base, with 19 bases between. This CDR3 is CASSSARGMAPNTEAFF. The CDR3 DNA follows: TGTGCCAGCAGCTCGGCCAGGGGAATGGCTCCGAACACTGAAGCTTTCTTT.

The chain couples TRBV28 to TRBJ2-2; 8 bases line up with TRBD2. The CDR3 has 16 residues. Germline V gene lookup returns CDR1 MDHEN and CDR2 SYDVKM. After removal of 1 base from V and 6 bases from J, the junction contained 7 bases not matched to a gene. CDR3 loop: CASSLSGLARPGELFF. In DNA form, the CDR3 reads TGTGCCAGCAGTTTATCCGGACTAGCACGGCCCGGGGAGCTGTTTTTT.

CDR3 in DNA: TGCGCCAGCAGCTTCGAGCCAATACGGGAAAAACTGTTTTTT. This codes for CASSFEPIREKLFF. The V call is TRBV5-1, the J call TRBJ1-4; no clear D gene. Germline V CDR1 and CDR2: SGHRS, YFSETQ. This CDR3 contains 14 residues. V lost 2 bases to trimming and J lost 8 bases, with 13 bases between them.

The table lists this clone with a few counts. The CDR3 nucleotides read TGTGCCAGCAGCTTATACACTTCTGGGGCCAACGTCCTGACTTTC. This gives the protein CASSLYTSGANVLTF. J is TRBJ2-6 and V is TRBV5-4; D is unclear. The ends were cut back, 2 bases at V and 1 base at J, with 7 bases in the middle. Germline assignment: CDR1 SGHNT and CDR2 YYREEE (reference sequence). The CDR3 runs 15 residues.

The genes are TRBV5-4 and TRBJ2-7; D might be TRBD2 (6 bases). The CDR3 consists of 15 residues. Per the germline V gene, CDR1 is SGHNT and CDR2 is YYREEE (reference sequence). The V end lost 4 bases, the J end lost 2 bases, and 16 bases lay between the germline ends. The CDR3 is CASSPVGGLTYEQYF. CDR3 in DNA: TGTGCCAGCAGCCCGGTCGGGGGACTTACCTACGAGCAGTACTTC. The complete variable domain, with remaining parts taken from reference TRBV5-4 and TRBJ2-7, reads ETGVTQSPTHLIKTRGQQVTLRCSSQSGHNTVSWYQQALGQGPQFIFQYYREEENGRGNFPPRFSGLQFPNYSSELNVNALELDDSALYLCASSPVGGLTYEQYFGPGTRLTVT.

The CDR3: CASSLLLFELHTEAFF. In nucleotides, the CDR3 is TGTGCCAGCAGCTTGCTTCTTTTTGAACTTCACACTGAAGCTTTCTTT. The rearrangement joins TRBV5-4 to TRBJ1-1; D remains unclear. Germline values: CDR1 SGHNT, CDR2 YYREEE (reference sequence). Trimming took 1 base from V and 3 from J, leaving 16 bases between them. The CDR3 spans 16 residues.